This TCR beta chain was sequenced for a study of CD8+ T cells in alopecia areata. About the study: Tofacitinib administration to treated patients was oral, at 5 to 10 mg twice daily. The protocol delivered tofacitinib for 6 to 18 months, then withdrew it for 6 months. Broader study findings: Sequencing of scalp samples also captures resident alphabeta T cells of normal skin.

This CDR3 spans 14 amino acids. Per the germline V gene, CDR1 is MNHEY and CDR2 is SVGAGI. V dropped 6 bases and J dropped 3; count of bases not matched to a gene: 6. A word on this clone: Its specificity is unknown.

Alopecia areata patients gave lesional scalp punch biopsies and peripheral blood samples. TCR sequencing used cDNA made by reverse transcription of extracted RNA. TCRdb keeps only in-frame clones here, not all; method: immunoSEQ multiplex PCR. The repertoire consists of some 99,000 clones, with about 45% occurring once and the leading ten covering 0.79%. The sample consisted of CD4+ T cells sorted from blood. The V and J genes are TRBV6-5 and TRBJ2-7, with TRBD1 identical over 9 bases. This clonotype originated in a human donor with alopecia areata. The CDR3 nucleotides read TGTGCCAGCAGGGAGAGACAGGGGGACTACGAGCAGTACTTC. Protein: CASRERQGDYEQYF.